This TCR beta chain was sequenced in a study of control samples from healthy donors and cancer patients. Measured with immunoSEQ multiplex PCR; TCRdb has only the in-frame clones, and not every one. The table has 130,000 or so clones, 70% to 90% seen once. Losses at the gene ends were 4 bases for V and 5 bases for J; bases not matched to a gene: 10. This CDR3 has 17 residues. CDR1 MDHEN and CDR2 SYDVKM come from the germline V gene. The clonotype originates from a man in his forties or fifties in good health. The sample comprised blood. This sequence joins TRBV28 and TRBJ2-3, with TRBD2 identical over 12 bases. CDR3 sequence reads: CASSSHASGGALDTQYF. As DNA, the CDR3 is TGTGCCAGCAGTTCACACGCTAGCGGGGGGGCCCTAGATACGCAGTATTTT.